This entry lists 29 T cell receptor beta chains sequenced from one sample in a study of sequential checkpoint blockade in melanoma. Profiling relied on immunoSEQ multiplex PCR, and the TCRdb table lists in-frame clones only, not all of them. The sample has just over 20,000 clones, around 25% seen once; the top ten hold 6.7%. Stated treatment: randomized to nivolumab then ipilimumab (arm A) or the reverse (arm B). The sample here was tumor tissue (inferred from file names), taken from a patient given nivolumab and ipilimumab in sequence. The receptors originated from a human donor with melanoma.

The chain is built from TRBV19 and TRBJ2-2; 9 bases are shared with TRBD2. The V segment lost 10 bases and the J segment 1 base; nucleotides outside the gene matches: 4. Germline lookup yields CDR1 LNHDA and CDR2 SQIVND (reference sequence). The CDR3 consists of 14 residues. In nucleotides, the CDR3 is TGTGCCACAAAACTAGCGGGGAACACCGGGGAGCTGTTTTTT. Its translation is CATKLAGNTGELFF.

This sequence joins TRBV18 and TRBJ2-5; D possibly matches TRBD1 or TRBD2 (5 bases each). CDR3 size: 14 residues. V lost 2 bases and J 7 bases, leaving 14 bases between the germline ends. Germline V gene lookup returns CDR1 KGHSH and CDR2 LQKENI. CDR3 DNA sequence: TGTGCCAGCTCACCAAATGAGGGGCTGGGGACCCAGTACTTC. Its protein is CASSPNEGLGTQYF.

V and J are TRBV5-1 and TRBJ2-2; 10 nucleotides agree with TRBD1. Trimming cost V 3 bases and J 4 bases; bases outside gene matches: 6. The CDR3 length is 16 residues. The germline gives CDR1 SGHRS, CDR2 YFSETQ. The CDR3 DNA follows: TGCGCCAGCAGCTCCGGACAGGGGGTTGGCACCGGGGAGCTGTTTTTT. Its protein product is CASSSGQGVGTGELFF.

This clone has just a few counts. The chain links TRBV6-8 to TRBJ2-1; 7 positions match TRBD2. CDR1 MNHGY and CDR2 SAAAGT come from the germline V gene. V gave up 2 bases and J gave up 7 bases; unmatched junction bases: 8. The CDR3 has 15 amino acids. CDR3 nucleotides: TGTGCCAGCAGTTACCCTAGCGGCGAGGGGAATGAGCAGTTCTTC. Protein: CASSYPSGEGNEQFF.

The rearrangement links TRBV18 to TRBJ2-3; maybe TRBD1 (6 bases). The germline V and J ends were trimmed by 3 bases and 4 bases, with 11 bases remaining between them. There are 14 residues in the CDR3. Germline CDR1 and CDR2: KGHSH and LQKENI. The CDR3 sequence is CASSPTTGSDTQYF. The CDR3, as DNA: TGTGCCAGCTCACCTACCACAGGGTCAGATACGCAGTATTTT.

In nucleotides, the CDR3 is TGTGCCAGCAGCTTAGTCCCGGGGGGACCCACTGAAGCTTTCTTT. This encodes CASSLVPGGPTEAFF. V usage is TRBV11-3 and J usage is TRBJ1-1; D is perhaps TRBD1 (5 bases). Germline CDR1 reads SGHNT; CDR2 reads YENEEA. This CDR3 comprises 15 residues. V gave up 1 base and J gave up 4 bases, with 13 bases separating them.

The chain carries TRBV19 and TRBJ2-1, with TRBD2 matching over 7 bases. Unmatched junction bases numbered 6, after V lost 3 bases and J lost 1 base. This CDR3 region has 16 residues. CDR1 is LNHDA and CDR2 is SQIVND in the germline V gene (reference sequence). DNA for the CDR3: TGTGCCAGTAGTATCAGATCGGGAGGATCCTACAATGAGCAGTTCTTC. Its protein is CASSIRSGGSYNEQFF.

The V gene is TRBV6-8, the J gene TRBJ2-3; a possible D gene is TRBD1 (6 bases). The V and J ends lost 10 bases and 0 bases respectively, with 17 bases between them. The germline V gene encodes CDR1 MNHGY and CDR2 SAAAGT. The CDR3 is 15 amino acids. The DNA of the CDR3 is TGTGCCATCAGAGGGGGAGAATCTAGCACAGATACGCAGTATTTT. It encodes CAIRGGESSTDTQYF.

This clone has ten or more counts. CDR3 sequence: CASSWSSGGVYEQYF. CDR3 nucleotide sequence: TGTGCCAGCAGTTGGTCCTCGGGGGGCGTCTACGAGCAGTACTTC. The chain links TRBV6-8 to TRBJ2-7; maybe TRBD2 (7 bases). The V gene's germline CDR1 is MNHGY and CDR2 SAAAGT. The CDR3 length is 15 residues. Deletions cut 4 bases from V and 3 bases from J, with 16 bases between.

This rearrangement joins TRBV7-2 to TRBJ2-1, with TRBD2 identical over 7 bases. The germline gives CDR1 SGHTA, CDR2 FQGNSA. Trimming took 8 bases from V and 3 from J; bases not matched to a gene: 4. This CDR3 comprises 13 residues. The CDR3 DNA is TGTGCCAGCTCGCTAGCGGACTACAATGAGCAGTTCTTC. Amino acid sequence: CASSLADYNEQFF.

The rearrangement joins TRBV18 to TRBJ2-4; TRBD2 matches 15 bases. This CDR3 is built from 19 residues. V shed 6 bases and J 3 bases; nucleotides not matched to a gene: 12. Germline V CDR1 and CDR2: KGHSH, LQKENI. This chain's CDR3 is CASSPPGLAGGPSKNIQYF. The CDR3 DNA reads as TGTGCCAGCTCGCCTCCTGGACTAGCGGGGGGGCCGAGCAAAAACATTCAGTACTTC.

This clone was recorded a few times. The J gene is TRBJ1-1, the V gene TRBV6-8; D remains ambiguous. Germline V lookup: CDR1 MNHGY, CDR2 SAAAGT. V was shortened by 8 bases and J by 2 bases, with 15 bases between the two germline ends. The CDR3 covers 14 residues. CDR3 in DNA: TGTGCCAGCCGTTTGCAGACGGCAAACACTGAAGCTTTCTTT. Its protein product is CASRLQTANTEAFF.

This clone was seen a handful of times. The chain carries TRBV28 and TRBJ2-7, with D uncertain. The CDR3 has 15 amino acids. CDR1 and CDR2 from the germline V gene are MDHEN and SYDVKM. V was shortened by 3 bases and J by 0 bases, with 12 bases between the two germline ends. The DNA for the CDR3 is TGTGCCAGCAGTTTTTTATTACAGAGCTCCTACGAGCAGTACTTC. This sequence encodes CASSFLLQSSYEQYF.

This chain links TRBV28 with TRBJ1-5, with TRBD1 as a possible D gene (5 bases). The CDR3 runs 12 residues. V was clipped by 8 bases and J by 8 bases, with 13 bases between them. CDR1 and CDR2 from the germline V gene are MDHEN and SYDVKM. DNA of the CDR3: TGTGCCAGCTGTATCCAGGGAAAGCCCCAGCATTTT. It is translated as CASCIQGKPQHF.

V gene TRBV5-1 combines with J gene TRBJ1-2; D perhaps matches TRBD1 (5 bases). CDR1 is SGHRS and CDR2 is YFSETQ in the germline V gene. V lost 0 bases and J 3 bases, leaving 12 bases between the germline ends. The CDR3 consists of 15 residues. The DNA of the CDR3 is TGCGCCAGCAGCTTGGGCCAGGGCCTCGACTATGGCTACACCTTC. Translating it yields CASSLGQGLDYGYTF.

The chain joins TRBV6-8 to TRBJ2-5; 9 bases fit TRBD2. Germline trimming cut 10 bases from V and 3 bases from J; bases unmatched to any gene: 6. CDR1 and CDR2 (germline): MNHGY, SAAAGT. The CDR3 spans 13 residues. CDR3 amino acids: CAIKERGEETQYF. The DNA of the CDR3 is TGTGCCATCAAGGAGCGGGGGGAAGAGACCCAGTACTTC.

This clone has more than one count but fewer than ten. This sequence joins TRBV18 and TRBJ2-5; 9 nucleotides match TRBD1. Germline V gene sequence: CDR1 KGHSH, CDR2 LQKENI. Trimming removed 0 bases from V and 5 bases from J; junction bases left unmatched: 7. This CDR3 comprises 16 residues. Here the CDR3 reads CASSPPVGTGLETQYF. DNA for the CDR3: TGTGCCAGCTCACCACCAGTAGGGACAGGGCTGGAGACCCAGTACTTC.

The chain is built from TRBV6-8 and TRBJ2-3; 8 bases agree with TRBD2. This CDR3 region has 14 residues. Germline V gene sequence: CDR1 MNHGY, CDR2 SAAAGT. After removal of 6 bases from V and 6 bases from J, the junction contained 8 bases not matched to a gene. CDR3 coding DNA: TGTGCCAGCAGCCCGACTAGCGCATGGGATACGCAGTATTTT. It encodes CASSPTSAWDTQYF.

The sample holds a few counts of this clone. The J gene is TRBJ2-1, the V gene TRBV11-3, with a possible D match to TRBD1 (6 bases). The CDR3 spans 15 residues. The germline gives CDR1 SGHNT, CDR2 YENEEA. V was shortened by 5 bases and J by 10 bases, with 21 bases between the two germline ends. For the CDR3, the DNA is TGTGCCAGCAGCCCATGGTCCCGGGACATTAGAGAGCAGTTCTTC. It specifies CASSPWSRDIREQFF.

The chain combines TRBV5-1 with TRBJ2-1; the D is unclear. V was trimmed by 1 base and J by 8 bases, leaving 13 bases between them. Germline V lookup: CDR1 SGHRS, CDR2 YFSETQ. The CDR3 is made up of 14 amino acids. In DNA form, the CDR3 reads TGCGCCAGCAGCTTGCAAGGTAGGCAGGATGAGCAGTTCTTC. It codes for CASSLQGRQDEQFF.

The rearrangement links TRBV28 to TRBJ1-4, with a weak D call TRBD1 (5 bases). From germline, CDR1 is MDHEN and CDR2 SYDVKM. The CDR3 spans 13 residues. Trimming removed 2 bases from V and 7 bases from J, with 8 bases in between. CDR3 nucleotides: TGTGCCAGCAGTTTACCAGGGACTGAAAAACTGTTTTTT. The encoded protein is CASSLPGTEKLFF.

Here the CDR3 reads CASSSSGTGAADTQYF. CDR3 sequence (DNA): TGCGCCAGCAGCTCATCCGGGACAGGAGCAGCAGATACGCAGTATTTT. V is TRBV5-1 and J is TRBJ2-3; 8 bases line up with TRBD1. V gave up 3 bases and J gave up 4 bases; unmatched junction bases: 10. The germline CDR1 and CDR2 sequences are SGHRS and YFSETQ. The CDR3 is 16 amino acids.

As DNA, the CDR3 is TGTGCCAGCAGAGCGGGGACTTATAATGAGCAGTTCTTC. It encodes CASRAGTYNEQFF. The V call is TRBV6-8, the J call TRBJ2-1; TRBD2 matches at 7 bases. The CDR3 is 13 residues long. The junction had 6 bases not matched to a gene; V was cut back by 6 bases and J by 7 bases. Germline V gene lookup returns CDR1 MNHGY and CDR2 SAAAGT.

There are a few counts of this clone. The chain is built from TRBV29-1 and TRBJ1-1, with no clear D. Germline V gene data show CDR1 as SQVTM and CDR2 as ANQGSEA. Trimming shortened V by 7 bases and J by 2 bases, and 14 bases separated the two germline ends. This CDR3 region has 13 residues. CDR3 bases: TGCAGCGCCGAGAATACTCTCAACACTGAAGCTTTCTTT. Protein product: CSAENTLNTEAFF.

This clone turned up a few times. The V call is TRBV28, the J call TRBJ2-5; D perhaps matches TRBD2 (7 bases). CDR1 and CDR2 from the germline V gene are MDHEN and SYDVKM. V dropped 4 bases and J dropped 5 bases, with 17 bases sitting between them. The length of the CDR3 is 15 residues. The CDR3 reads CASSSGGRMKETQYF. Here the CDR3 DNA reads TGTGCCAGCAGTTCGGGGGGCCGAATGAAGGAGACCCAGTACTTC.

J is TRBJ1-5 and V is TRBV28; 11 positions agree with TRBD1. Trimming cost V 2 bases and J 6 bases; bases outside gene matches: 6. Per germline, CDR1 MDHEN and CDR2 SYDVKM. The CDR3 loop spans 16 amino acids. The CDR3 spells CASSLLPGQGVQPQHF. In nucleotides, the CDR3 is TGTGCCAGCAGTTTACTACCGGGACAGGGGGTTCAGCCCCAGCATTTT. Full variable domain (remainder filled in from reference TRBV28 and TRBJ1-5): DVKVTQSSRYLVKRTGEKVFLECVQDMDHENMFWYRQDPGLGLRLIYFSYDVKMKEKGDIPEGYSVSREKKERFSLILESASTNQTSMYLCASSLLPGQGVQPQHFGDGTRLSIL.

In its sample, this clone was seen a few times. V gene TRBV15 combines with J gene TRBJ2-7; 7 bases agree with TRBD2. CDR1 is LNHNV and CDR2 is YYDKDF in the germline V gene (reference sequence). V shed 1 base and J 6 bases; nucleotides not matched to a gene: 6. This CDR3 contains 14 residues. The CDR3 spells CATSRANGGSEQYF. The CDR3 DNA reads TGTGCCACCAGCAGAGCGAACGGGGGGAGCGAGCAGTACTTC.

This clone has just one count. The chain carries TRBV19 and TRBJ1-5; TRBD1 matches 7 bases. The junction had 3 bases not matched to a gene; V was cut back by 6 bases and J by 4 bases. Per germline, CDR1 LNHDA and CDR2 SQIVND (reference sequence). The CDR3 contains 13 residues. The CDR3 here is CASRDRENQPQHF. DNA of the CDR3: TGTGCCAGTAGAGACAGGGAGAATCAGCCCCAGCATTTT.

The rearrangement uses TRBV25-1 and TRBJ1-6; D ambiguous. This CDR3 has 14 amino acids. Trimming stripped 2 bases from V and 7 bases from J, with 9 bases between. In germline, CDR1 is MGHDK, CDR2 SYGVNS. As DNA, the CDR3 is TGTGCCAGCAGTGAAAGAAACTGGAATTCACCCCTCCACTTT. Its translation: CASSERNWNSPLHF.